Here is one T cell receptor beta chain with its context. Its target is unknown. Measured with immunoSEQ multiplex PCR; TCRdb has only the in-frame clones, and not every one. In the table there are around 130,000 clones, 70% to 90% of which are singletons. These data come from a study of T cell responses to AZD1222 COVID-19 vaccine. Broader study findings: At 160-218 and 743-854, vaccine-associated CD4 TCRs were dominant, and they spanned spike. The donor group comprised mostly white British people and more females; the analysis possibly underestimated clonal diversity.

Trimming took 4 bases from V and 5 from J; bases not matched to a gene: 5. This CDR3 is built from 15 residues. Per the germline V gene, CDR1 is SGHAT and CDR2 is FQDESV (reference sequence). This specimen was peripheral blood, taken on day 0 of AZD1222 vaccination. This TCR derives from an adult in good health. The gene calls are TRBV11-1 and TRBJ2-1; 10 nucleotides line up with TRBD1. This CDR3 reads CASSSPGQGNNEQFF. As DNA, the CDR3 is TGTGCCAGCAGCTCACCGGGACAGGGGAACAATGAGCAGTTCTTC. The full variable domain, completed using reference TRBV11-1 and TRBJ2-1, is EAEVAQSPRYKITEKSQAVAFWCDPISGHATLYWYRQILGQGPELLVQFQDESVVDDSQLPKDRFSAERLKGVDSTLKIQPAELGDSAMYLCASSSPGQGNNEQFFGPGTRLTVL.